This T cell receptor (beta chain) was sequenced during a study of cytomegalovirus exposure and HLA in healthy donors. The PCR was carried out with 60 Vbeta primers and 13 Jbeta primers. TCRdb keeps only in-frame clones here, not all; method: immunoSEQ multiplex PCR. Among about 150,000 clones, 70% to 80% were seen once, and the ten largest hold about 13%. The clonotype comes from a man aged 30 to 45 in good health and CMV-seropositive. The sequenced sample consisted of PBMCs.

In nucleotides, the CDR3 is TGTGCCAGCAGCAATTCCTACGAGCAGTACTTC. Translating it yields CASSNSYEQYF. V and J are TRBV6-6 and TRBJ2-7, with D hard to call. Germline V gene data show CDR1 as MNHNY and CDR2 as SVGAGI (reference sequence). Between the trimmed V and J ends, which lost 6 bases and 1 base, there was a span of 4 bases. CDR3 length: 11 residues.